The 21 T cell receptor beta chains listed next were all sequenced from one sample in a study of blood T cell repertoires in COVID-19. Method: immunoSEQ multiplex PCR; TCRdb's copy keeps in-frame clones and lacks some. The profile shows 70,000 to 100,000 clones, around 89% of them singletons. Material for sequencing was peripheral blood. These receptors were taken from a woman aged 80 or older with active or convalescent COVID-19.

The rearrangement uses TRBV9 and TRBJ1-6, with 7 nucleotides matching TRBD1. Trimming cost V 4 bases and J 6 bases; bases outside gene matches: 7. The CDR3 totals 15 residues. Germline V CDR1 and CDR2: SGDLS, YYNGEE. The CDR3 DNA follows: TGTGCCAGCAGCACAAGACAGGGACCTAATTCACCCCTCCACTTT. Translating it yields CASSTRQGPNSPLHF.

This clone has just one count. The chain carries TRBV5-4 and TRBJ2-7; 10 nucleotides agree with TRBD2. Germline trimming cut 2 bases from V and 0 bases from J; bases unmatched to any gene: 2. Germline lookup yields CDR1 SGHNT and CDR2 YYREEE (reference sequence). The length of the CDR3 is 15 residues. Here the CDR3 reads CASSLRTSGSYEQYF. CDR3 DNA: TGTGCCAGCAGCTTAAGGACTAGCGGCTCCTACGAGCAGTACTTC.

The chain recombines TRBV3-1 (or the pseudogene TRBV3-2) with TRBJ1-2, with 9 bases that match TRBD1. Germline V lookup: CDR1 LGHDT, CDR2 YNNKEL (reference sequence). Trimming took 4 bases from V and 7 from J; bases not matched to a gene: 10. The CDR3 runs to 15 residues. The CDR3 loop is CASSRELTGGSGYTF. The DNA for the CDR3 is TGTGCCAGCAGCCGAGAACTCACAGGGGGCTCTGGCTACACCTTC.

The chain carries TRBV28 and TRBJ2-3; D unresolved. Germline V gives CDR1 MDHEN, CDR2 SYDVKM. The germline V and J ends were trimmed by 8 bases and 2 bases, with 8 bases remaining between them. The CDR3 runs to 12 residues. Here the CDR3 DNA reads TGTGCCAGCCGAACCTACACAGATACGCAGTATTTT. Its translation: CASRTYTDTQYF.

This chain joins TRBV5-5 and TRBJ2-7; possibly TRBD2 for D (5 bases). Between the trimmed V and J ends, which lost 4 bases and 3 bases, there was a span of 11 bases. This CDR3 is 13 amino acids long. Germline CDR1 and CDR2: SGHKS and YYEKEE (reference sequence). CDR3 DNA sequence: TGTGCCAGCAGCGTTGAGGGAATCTACGAGCAGTACTTC. Protein: CASSVEGIYEQYF.

V is TRBV6-6 and J is TRBJ2-1; 7 nucleotides align to TRBD2. V dropped 4 bases and J dropped 0; count of bases not matched to a gene: 6. The CDR3 loop spans 16 amino acids. Germline CDR1 is MNHNY and CDR2 is SVGAGI (reference sequence). CDR3 DNA sequence: TGTGCCAGCAGTTCGACGGGACTACTCTCCTACAATGAGCAGTTCTTC. Protein: CASSSTGLLSYNEQFF.

V and J are TRBV27 and TRBJ1-1; D is uncertain. The CDR3 contains 16 residues. V lost 2 bases to trimming and J lost 0 bases, with 13 bases between them. Looked up from germline, CDR1 is MNHEY and CDR2 is SMNVEV (reference sequence). The CDR3 DNA is TGTGCCAGCAGTTTAAGAGGGAACAGCATGAACACTGAAGCTTTCTTT. This encodes CASSLRGNSMNTEAFF.

The chain uses TRBV9 and TRBJ2-7, with D unclear. The germline V gene encodes CDR1 SGDLS and CDR2 YYNGEE. The CDR3 runs 13 residues. Trimming took 3 bases from V and 6 from J, leaving 13 bases between them. The CDR3 DNA reads as TGTGCCAGCAGCGCACTACAAGTGGGCGAGCAGTACTTC. Translating it yields CASSALQVGEQYF.

This chain uses TRBV5-6 with TRBJ1-4; D is unresolved. CDR3 length: 13 amino acids. CDR1 is SGHDT and CDR2 is YYEEEE in the germline V gene. The V and J ends lost 0 bases and 7 bases respectively, with 7 bases between them. The CDR3 nucleotides read TGTGCCAGCAGCTTGGTTGGCTTTGAAAAACTGTTTTTT. It codes for CASSLVGFEKLFF.

The gene calls are TRBV19 and TRBJ2-1; a possible D gene is TRBD1 (6 bases). Germline V CDR1 and CDR2: LNHDA, SQIVND (reference sequence). Trimming shortened V by 4 bases and J by 2 bases, and 12 bases separated the two germline ends. This CDR3 comprises 15 residues. The chain's CDR3 is CASSNPGQAYNEQFF. CDR3 coding DNA: TGTGCCAGTAGTAATCCGGGACAAGCCTACAATGAGCAGTTCTTC.

The gene calls are TRBV11-3 and TRBJ2-1; 9 bases are shared with TRBD2. CDR3 size: 15 residues. Germline V gene sequence: CDR1 SGHNT, CDR2 YENEEA. V lost 5 bases to trimming and J lost 7 bases; unmatched junction nucleotides: 9. The CDR3 reads CASSPASGRNNEQFF. DNA for the CDR3: TGTGCCAGCAGCCCTGCGAGCGGGAGGAATAATGAGCAGTTCTTC.

The chain recombines TRBV9 with TRBJ2-3; 10 bases agree with TRBD1. Germline trimming cut 3 bases from V and 6 bases from J; bases unmatched to any gene: 10. CDR1 SGDLS and CDR2 YYNGEE come from the germline V gene. This CDR3 is 16 amino acids long. As DNA, the CDR3 is TGTGCCAGCAGCGATATACCGGGACAGGGGTCGGATACGCAGTATTTT. It translates to CASSDIPGQGSDTQYF.

The rearrangement uses TRBV7-2 and TRBJ1-1; D gene uncertain. The germline gives CDR1 SGHTA, CDR2 FQGNSA. The V and J ends lost 1 base and 0 bases respectively, with 12 bases between them. The CDR3 runs 16 residues. The CDR3 nucleotides read TGTGCCAGCAGCTTAGTAGAGCACAGAATGAACACTGAAGCTTTCTTT. Translated, it gives CASSLVEHRMNTEAFF.

J is TRBJ1-5 and V is TRBV6-5; 7 bases are a match to TRBD1. CDR1 MNHEY and CDR2 SVGAGI come from the germline V gene. Losses at the gene ends were 6 bases for V and 4 bases for J; bases not matched to a gene: 6. This CDR3 is built from 14 residues. CDR3 protein: CASRTGQNNQPQHF. The CDR3 coding sequence is TGTGCCAGCAGGACGGGACAGAATAATCAGCCCCAGCATTTT.

V and J are TRBV7-2 and TRBJ1-6, with a tentative D call TRBD1 (6 bases). CDR3 length equals 16 residues. V lost 2 bases and J 7 bases, leaving 15 bases between the germline ends. Per the germline V gene, CDR1 is SGHTA and CDR2 is FQGNSA. CDR3 amino acids: CASSLSAGAGNSPLHF. CDR3 coding DNA: TGTGCCAGCAGCTTATCAGCAGGGGCAGGCAATTCACCCCTCCACTTT.

The V and J genes are TRBV6-2 or TRBV6-3 and TRBJ2-7; 7 nucleotides align to TRBD2. In germline, CDR1 is MNHEY, CDR2 SVGEGT. V was clipped by 0 bases and J by 7 bases; unmatched bases: 6. CDR3 length equals 14 residues. The CDR3 protein is CASSYSASGIEQYF. The CDR3 DNA follows: TGTGCCAGCAGTTACTCGGCTAGCGGAATTGAGCAGTACTTC.

This chain links TRBV19 with TRBJ2-1; 11 nucleotides align to TRBD1. The CDR3 runs to 21 residues. CDR1 and CDR2 from the germline V gene are LNHDA and SQIVND (reference sequence). Trimming cost V 1 base and J 6 bases; bases outside gene matches: 20. The CDR3 nucleotides are TGTGCCAGTAGTATAGGACGAACCGGGACAGGGGGTAGAGCGGGTAGCAATGAGCAGTTCTTC. It translates to CASSIGRTGTGGRAGSNEQFF. The full variable domain, in which reference TRBV19 and TRBJ2-1 provide the parts outside the CDR3, is DGGITQSPKYLFRKEGQNVTLSCEQNLNHDAMYWYRQDPGQGLRLIYYSQIVNDFQKGDIAEGYSVSREKKESFPLTVTSAQKNPTAFYLCASSIGRTGTGGRAGSNEQFFGPGTRLTVL.

CDR3 in amino acids: CASSLGMEDTEAFF. The CDR3 region has the DNA TGTGCCAGCAGCTTAGGGATGGAGGACACTGAAGCTTTCTTT. The rearrangement links TRBV5-6 to TRBJ1-1, with D hard to call. The CDR3 is made up of 14 amino acids. The germline V gene encodes CDR1 SGHDT and CDR2 YYEEEE. V gave up 2 bases and J gave up 3 bases, with 11 bases separating them.

The chain joins TRBV5-1 to TRBJ2-1, with TRBD2 matching 8 bases. The CDR3 has 17 residues. V shed 4 bases and J 4 bases; nucleotides not matched to a gene: 13. Germline CDR1 reads SGHRS; CDR2 reads YFSETQ. CDR3 loop: CASSPGGSGSGYNEQFF. CDR3 bases: TGCGCCAGCAGCCCGGGGGGGAGCGGGAGCGGGTACAATGAGCAGTTCTTC. Looking up the rest from reference TRBV5-1 and TRBJ2-1 gives the full variable domain: KAGVTQTPRYLIKTRGQQVTLSCSPISGHRSVSWYQQTPGQGLQFLFEYFSETQRNKGNFPGRFSGRQFSNSRSEMNVSTLELGDSALYLCASSPGGSGSGYNEQFFGPGTRLTVL.

This chain joins TRBV6-5 and TRBJ1-2; tentative D call: TRBD1 (5 bases). V was cut by 4 bases and J by 3 bases, with 18 bases left in between. Germline values: CDR1 MNHEY, CDR2 SVGAGI. CDR3 size: 16 residues. The CDR3 DNA reads TGTGCCAGCAGTTCCAACCCGGCAGTGACAGACTATGGCTACACCTTC. The encoded protein is CASSSNPAVTDYGYTF.

The CDR3 bases are TGTGCCAGCAGTGCTAGTCCCTACAATGAGCAGTTCTTC. Translation gives CASSASPYNEQFF. The rearrangement links TRBV6-4 to TRBJ2-1; D call uncertain. Per the germline V gene, CDR1 is MRHNA and CDR2 is SNTAGT. This CDR3 comprises 13 residues. V shed 4 bases and J shed 2 bases, with 6 bases lying between them.